One sample yielded the 27 T cell receptor beta chains listed below, sequenced in a study of regulatory T cells in long-lasting Graves disease. CDR3 regions were amplified by Arm-PCR using iRepertoire HTBI primers to build TCR beta libraries. TCRdb re-derived calls from the multiplex PCR reads in MiXCR, one entry per CDR3 protein. The table shows a few hundred thousand distinct CDR3 sequences, with around 18% occurring only once. This sample's time point: newly diagnosed GD, antithyroid drugs for less than 3 months. Construction of the TCR library relied on RNA isolated from PBMCs. These data also featured in a second study, about T cells in Graves' hyperthyroidism and ophthalmopathy.

The source was peripheral blood mononuclear cells (PBMCs), collected at new diagnosis, from a patient treated with antithyroid drugs. These receptors were collected from a woman in her 30s with Graves disease.

This clonotype came up many times. The chain recombines TRBV5-1 with TRBJ2-5; D is possibly TRBD1 (5 bases). Trimming stripped 0 bases from V and 7 bases from J, with 10 bases between. CDR3 length: 13 amino acids. Germline-derived CDR1 and CDR2 are SGHRS and YFSETQ. The CDR3 protein is CASSLAVRGTQYF. The CDR3 coding sequence is TGCGCCAGCAGCTTGGCCGTAAGGGGGACCCAGTACTTC.

This clonotype was seen repeatedly, ten times or more. The chain recombines TRBV4-2 with TRBJ1-2, with D unresolved. Germline CDR1 is LGHNA and CDR2 is YNFKEQ. This CDR3 has 14 residues. Trimming shortened V by 0 bases and J by 4 bases, and 9 bases separated the two germline ends. The CDR3 here is CASSQDKGSYGYTF. The CDR3 DNA follows: TGTGCCAGCAGCCAAGATAAGGGAAGCTATGGCTACACCTTC.

This clonotype was seen ten or more times. The chain joins TRBV19 to TRBJ2-7, with TRBD1 identical over 8 bases. Germline CDR1 and CDR2: LNHDA and SQIVND (reference sequence). The CDR3 extends over 13 amino acids. Germline trimming cut 6 bases from V and 2 bases from J; bases unmatched to any gene: 3. CDR3 sequence reads: CASSPQGAYEQYF. The CDR3 DNA sequence: TGTGCCAGTAGCCCACAGGGGGCCTACGAGCAGTACTTC.

In this sample, this clonotype turned up many times. This chain joins TRBV20-1 and TRBJ1-5, with a tentative D call TRBD1 (6 bases). Trimming took off 3 bases at V and 3 bases at J, with 12 bases between the two ends. Germline CDR1 DFQATT, CDR2 SNEGSKA (reference sequence). The CDR3 consists of 14 residues. The CDR3 DNA is TGCAGTGCTAGCGGCAGGGGAAACAATCAGCCCCAGCATTTT. Protein: CSASGRGNNQPQHF.

The chain joins TRBV2 to TRBJ1-1; 10 positions match TRBD1. V dropped 8 bases and J dropped 3; count of bases not matched to a gene: 15. CDR3 length: 17 residues. From germline, CDR1 is SNHLY and CDR2 FYNNEI. The CDR3 protein is CASGQGGTGARDTEAFF. The CDR3, as DNA: TGTGCCAGCGGACAGGGGGGGACAGGGGCCCGGGACACTGAAGCTTTCTTT.

At least ten counts were recorded for this clonotype. The chain is built from TRBV18 and TRBJ1-1, with D maybe TRBD1 (5 bases). This CDR3 is built from 13 residues. Trimming shortened V by 5 bases and J by 0 bases, and 7 bases separated the two germline ends. Germline-derived CDR1 and CDR2 are KGHSH and LQKENI. The CDR3 sequence is CASSGHLNTEAFF. CDR3 sequence (DNA): TGTGCCAGCTCAGGACACTTGAACACTGAAGCTTTCTTT. The whole variable domain, filled in from reference TRBV18 and TRBJ1-1, reads NAGVMQNPRHLVRRRGQEARLRCSPMKGHSHVYWYRQLPEEGLKFMVYLQKENIIDESGMPKERFSAEFPKEGPSILRIQQVVRGDSAAYFCASSGHLNTEAFFGQGTRLTVV.

This clonotype was seen repeatedly, ten times or more. The gene calls are TRBV5-1 and TRBJ2-6; D is perhaps TRBD2 (5 bases). V was shortened by 0 bases and J by 2 bases, with 12 bases between the two germline ends. The germline V gene encodes CDR1 SGHRS and CDR2 YFSETQ. The CDR3 extends over 17 amino acids. CDR3 coding DNA: TGCGCCAGCAGCTTGGAGCTCAGCGGAACTGGGGCCAACGTCCTGACTTTC. Its protein product is CASSLELSGTGANVLTF.

This clonotype was counted ten times or more. V is TRBV11-2 and J is TRBJ2-7; the D gene is possibly TRBD1 (6 bases). The length of the CDR3 is 13 residues. Trimming took 5 bases from V and 3 from J, leaving 11 bases between them. Germline values: CDR1 SGHAT, CDR2 FQNNGV. The CDR3 bases are TGTGCCAGCAGCCAAAGGGGGATCTACGAGCAGTACTTC. Protein product: CASSQRGIYEQYF.

This clonotype appeared many times. The V call is TRBV15, the J call TRBJ2-1, with D uncertain. Looked up from germline, CDR1 is LNHNV and CDR2 is YYDKDF (reference sequence). V was cut by 0 bases and J by 2 bases, with 5 bases left in between. The CDR3 length is 14 residues. CDR3 sequence (DNA): TGTGCCACCAGCAGAGATCGGGCCTACAATGAGCAGTTCTTC. Its protein product is CATSRDRAYNEQFF.

This clonotype was detected many times. CDR3 nucleotides: TGTGCCAGCAGTGAACAGGGTAATGAAAAACTGTTTTTT. Translating it yields CASSEQGNEKLFF. V gene TRBV2 combines with J gene TRBJ1-4; possible D gene TRBD1, 5 bases. Germline CDR1 and CDR2: SNHLY and FYNNEI. This CDR3 has 13 amino acids. Trimming cost V 2 bases and J 4 bases, with 5 bases left between them.

This clonotype showed up many times. V usage is TRBV4-1 and J usage is TRBJ2-1; D may be TRBD1 (5 bases). Trimming removed 3 bases at V and 9 bases at J, with 12 bases between. This CDR3 region has 13 residues. Germline loops: CDR1 MGHRA, CDR2 YSYEKL. Written as DNA, the CDR3 is TGCGCCAGCAGCCACACTGACAGTCCTGAGCAGTTCTTC. Translated, it gives CASSHTDSPEQFF.

This clonotype was observed at least ten times. The rearrangement links TRBV7-2 to TRBJ2-7, with 7 positions matching TRBD1. V was pared by 5 bases and J by 5 bases, with 6 bases of the junction left unmatched. CDR3 length: 13 amino acids. The germline V gene encodes CDR1 SGHTA and CDR2 FQGNSA. The CDR3 region is CASSTPTGNEQYF. CDR3 nucleotide sequence: TGTGCCAGCAGCACCCCGACAGGGAACGAGCAGTACTTC.

Comments on this clonotype: One end of the junction is discordant with germline, which a read error may explain. The rearrangement uses TRBV4-1 and TRBJ1-2; no firm D call. The CDR3 sequence is 14 residues long. The V gene's germline CDR1 is MGHRA and CDR2 YSYEKL. This CDR3 is CASSLVTVNYGHTF. The CDR3 DNA sequence: TGCGCCAGCAGCCTTGTAACAGTTAACTATGGCCACACCTTC.

With respect to this clonotype: Being one base from a much bigger clone, this may be a read error. The CDR3 DNA reads TGTGCCAGCAGCTTGGCAGCGGGGGCACGCAATGAGCAGTTCTTC. This sequence encodes CASSLAAGARNEQFF. The chain recombines TRBV7-2 with TRBJ2-1, with TRBD2 matching over 8 bases. Germline V gene data show CDR1 as SGHTA and CDR2 as FQGNSA. This CDR3 has 15 residues. Trimming cost V 3 bases and J 6 bases; bases outside gene matches: 7.

Ten or more counts support this clonotype. V gene TRBV20-1 combines with J gene TRBJ2-7; a possible D gene is TRBD2 (6 bases). V was clipped by 1 base and J by 6 bases, with 13 bases between them. CDR3 length equals 13 residues. From germline, CDR1 is DFQATT and CDR2 SNEGSKA (reference sequence). DNA for the CDR3: TGCAGTGCTAGAGTGGGGACTTTAGGCGAGCAGTACTTC. Its translation: CSARVGTLGEQYF.

This clonotype was picked up many times. The junction does not match germline at one end; this may be a read error. This chain's CDR3 is CASSSHRDRGNPNYGYTF. Written as DNA, the CDR3 is TGTGCCAGCAGCTCCCATCGGGACAGGGGTAATCCTAACTATGGCTACACCTTC. V and J are TRBV5-1 and TRBJ1-2; 10 bases line up with TRBD1. The CDR3 has 18 amino acids. Germline V gives CDR1 SGHRS, CDR2 YFSETQ.

As for this clonotype: The junction shows a germline mismatch at one end, possibly a read error. V usage is TRBV11-2 and J usage is TRBJ2-4; maybe TRBD1 (5 bases). The germline V gene has CDR1 SGHAT and CDR2 FQNNGV. This CDR3 comprises 17 residues. The CDR3 coding sequence is TGTGCCAGCAGCGTAGATGGGGCACAGGTAGCCAAAAACATTCAGTACTTC. Its translation: CASSVDGAQVAKNIQYF.

This clonotype was detected many times. V and J are TRBV11-2 and TRBJ2-2; 8 nucleotides line up with TRBD2. V dropped 5 bases and J dropped 6; count of bases not matched to a gene: 17. The germline CDR1 and CDR2 sequences are SGHAT and FQNNGV. CDR3 size: 18 residues. CDR3 loop: CASSTKSFGGAFSGELFF. As DNA, the CDR3 is TGTGCCAGCAGCACGAAATCCTTCGGGGGGGCCTTCTCCGGGGAGCTGTTTTTT.

This clonotype has ten or more counts. The V and J genes are TRBV29-1 and TRBJ1-1; no firm D call. Trimming shortened V by 3 bases and J by 11 bases, and 13 bases separated the two germline ends. The CDR3 loop spans 11 amino acids. Germline V gene sequence: CDR1 SQVTM, CDR2 ANQGSEA. CDR3 coding DNA: TGCAGCGTTGAGAGGGAGGCGTGGGCTTTCTTT. This sequence encodes CSVEREAWAFF. Combining the CDR3 with reference TRBV29-1 and TRBJ1-1 gives the whole variable domain SAVISQKPSRDICQRGTSLTIQCQVDSQVTMMFWYRQQPGQSLTLIATANQGSEATYESGFVIDKFPISRPNLTFSTLTVSNMSPEDSSIYLCSVEREAWAFFGQGTRLTVV.

A remark on this clonotype: A read error is likely here: a far larger clone is one base away. The chain links TRBV7-2 to TRBJ2-3, with D possibly matching TRBD2 (7 bases). The V gene's germline CDR1 is SGHTA and CDR2 FQGNSA. The CDR3 contains 18 residues. V lost 1 base to trimming and J lost 2 bases, with 19 bases between them. CDR3 in DNA: TGTGCCAGCAGCTTAGGGGGGGGGGCCTTTCCCTTCACAGATACGCAGTATTTT. Its translation: CASSLGGGAFPFTDTQYF.

The sample holds a few counts of this clonotype. At one boundary the junction diverges from the germline segment, which might be a read error. The CDR3 coding sequence is TGTGCCGGCAGCCAAGGGGCGCAGGGGGCTACTCGCTCCTATAATTCACCCCTCCACTTT. It translates to CAGSQGAQGATRSYNSPLHF. The rearrangement links TRBV3-1 to TRBJ1-6, with 8 bases identical to TRBD1. Per germline, CDR1 LGHDT and CDR2 YNNKEL (reference sequence). This CDR3 comprises 20 residues.

This clonotype was recorded many times. The J gene is TRBJ1-2, the V gene TRBV7-9; unclear D gene. The CDR3 is 15 residues long. V dropped 0 bases and J dropped 4 bases, with 12 bases sitting between them. CDR1 and CDR2 (germline): SEHNR, FQNEAQ (reference sequence). The CDR3 nucleotides read TGTGCCAGCAGCTTAGCTTCAGAGGGCACCTATGGCTACACCTTC. Amino acids: CASSLASEGTYGYTF. Filled out from reference TRBV7-9 and TRBJ1-2, the complete variable domain reads DTGVSQNPRHKITKRGQNVTFRCDPISEHNRLYWYRQTLGQGPEFLTYFQNEAQLEKSRLLSDRFSAERPKGSFSTLEIQRTEQGDSAMYLCASSLASEGTYGYTFGSGTRLTVV.

Note on this clonotype: This could be a read error, since a much larger clone is one nucleotide away. The chain recombines TRBV4-1 with TRBJ1-1, with D possibly being TRBD1 (5 bases). V shed 1 base and J shed 4 bases, with 10 bases lying between them. CDR3 length equals 14 residues. Germline assignment: CDR1 MGHRA and CDR2 YSYEKL. The CDR3 region has the DNA TGCGCCAGCAGCCAAGGTCAGGGTGTCACTGAAGCTTTCTTT. Residues: CASSQGQGVTEAFF.

This clonotype was observed at least ten times. The rearrangement links TRBV5-1 to TRBJ2-3, with D perhaps matching TRBD2 (6 bases). V was cut by 4 bases and J by 4 bases, with 19 bases left in between. The CDR3 spans 16 residues. Germline-derived CDR1 and CDR2 are SGHRS and YFSETQ. The CDR3 sequence is CASSPVGPGEADTQYF. The DNA for the CDR3 is TGCGCCAGCAGCCCGGTGGGCCCGGGGGAGGCAGATACGCAGTATTTT.

This clonotype came up many times. This rearrangement joins TRBV9 to TRBJ1-3, with D hard to call. CDR3 length: 15 amino acids. Germline CDR1 is SGDLS and CDR2 is YYNGEE. V lost 4 bases to trimming and J lost 0 bases, with 11 bases between them. The CDR3 is CASSRDLSSGNTIYF. The CDR3 nucleotides read TGTGCCAGCAGCAGAGACTTGAGCTCTGGAAACACCATATATTTT.

This clonotype was found many times. The chain is built from TRBV3-1 and TRBJ1-1; TRBD1 might be the D (5 bases). Between the trimmed V and J ends, which lost 0 bases and 5 bases, there was a span of 7 bases. Germline V gene data show CDR1 as LGHDT and CDR2 as YNNKEL (reference sequence). CDR3 length: 13 residues. CDR3 amino acids: CASSQDPGTEAFF. DNA for the CDR3: TGTGCCAGCAGCCAAGACCCAGGGACTGAAGCTTTCTTT.

In its sample, this clonotype was seen many times. The chain joins TRBV6-1 to TRBJ2-7, with 7 bases that match TRBD1. Germline values: CDR1 MNHNS, CDR2 SASEGT. The CDR3 runs to 13 residues. The V and J ends lost 5 bases and 5 bases, in that order; junction bases with no gene match: 6. CDR3 region: CASSHRDSHEQYF. The CDR3 bases are TGTGCCAGCAGTCATCGGGACAGCCACGAGCAGTACTTC.